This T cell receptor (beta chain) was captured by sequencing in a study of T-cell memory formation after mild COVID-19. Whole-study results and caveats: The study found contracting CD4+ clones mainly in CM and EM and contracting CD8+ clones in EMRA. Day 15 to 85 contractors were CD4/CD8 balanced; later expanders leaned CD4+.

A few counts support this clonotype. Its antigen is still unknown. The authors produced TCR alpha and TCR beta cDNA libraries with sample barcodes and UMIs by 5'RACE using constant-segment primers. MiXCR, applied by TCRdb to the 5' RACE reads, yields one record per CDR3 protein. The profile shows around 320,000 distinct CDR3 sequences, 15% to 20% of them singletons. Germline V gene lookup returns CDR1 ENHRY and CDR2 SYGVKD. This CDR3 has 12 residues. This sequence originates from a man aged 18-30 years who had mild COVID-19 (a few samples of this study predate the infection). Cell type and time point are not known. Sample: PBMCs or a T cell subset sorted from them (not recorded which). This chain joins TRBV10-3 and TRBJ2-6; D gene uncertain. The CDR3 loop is CAALYGANVLTF. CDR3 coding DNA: TGTGCGGCACTGTATGGGGCCAACGTCCTGACTTTC.